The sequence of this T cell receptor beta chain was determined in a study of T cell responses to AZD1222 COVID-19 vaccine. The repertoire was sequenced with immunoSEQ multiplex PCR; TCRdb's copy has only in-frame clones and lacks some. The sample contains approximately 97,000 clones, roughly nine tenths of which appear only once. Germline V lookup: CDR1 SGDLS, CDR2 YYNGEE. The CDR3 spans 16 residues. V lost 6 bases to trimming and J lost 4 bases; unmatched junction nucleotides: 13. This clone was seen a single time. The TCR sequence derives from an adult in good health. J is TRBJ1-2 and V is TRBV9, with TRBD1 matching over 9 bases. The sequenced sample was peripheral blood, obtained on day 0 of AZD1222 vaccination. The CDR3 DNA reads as TGTGCCAGCACCGAATCACCGGGACAGGGTCTCTATGGCTACACCTTC. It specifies CASTESPGQGLYGYTF. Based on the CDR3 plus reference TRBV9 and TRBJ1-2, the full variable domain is DSGVTQTPKHLITATGQRVTLRCSPRSGDLSVYWYQQSLDQGLQFLIQYYNGEERAKGNILERFSAQQFPDLHSELNLSSLELGDSALYFCASTESPGQGLYGYTFGSGTRLTVV.